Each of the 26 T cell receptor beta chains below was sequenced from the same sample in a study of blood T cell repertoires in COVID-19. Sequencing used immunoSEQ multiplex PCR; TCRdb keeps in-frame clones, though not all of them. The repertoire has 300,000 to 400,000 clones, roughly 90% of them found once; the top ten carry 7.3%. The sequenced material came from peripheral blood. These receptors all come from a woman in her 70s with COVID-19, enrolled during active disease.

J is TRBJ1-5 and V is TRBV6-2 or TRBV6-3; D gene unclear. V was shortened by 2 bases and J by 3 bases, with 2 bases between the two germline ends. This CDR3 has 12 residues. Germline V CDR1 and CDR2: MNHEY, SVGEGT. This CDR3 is CASSYLNQPQHF. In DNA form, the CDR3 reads TGTGCCAGCAGTTACCTCAATCAGCCCCAGCATTTT.

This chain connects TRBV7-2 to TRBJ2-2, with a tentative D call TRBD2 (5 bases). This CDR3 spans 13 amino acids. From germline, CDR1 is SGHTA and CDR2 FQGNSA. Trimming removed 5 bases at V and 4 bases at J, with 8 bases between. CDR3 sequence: CASSLRATGELFF. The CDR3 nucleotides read TGTGCCAGCAGCCTGCGGGCCACCGGGGAGCTGTTTTTT.

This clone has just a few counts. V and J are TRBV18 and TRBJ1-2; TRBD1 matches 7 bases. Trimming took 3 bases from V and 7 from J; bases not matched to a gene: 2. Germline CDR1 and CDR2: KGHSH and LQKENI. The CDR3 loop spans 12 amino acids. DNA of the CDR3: TGTGCCAGCTCACCGCGACAGGGTGGCTACACCTTC. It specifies CASSPRQGGYTF.

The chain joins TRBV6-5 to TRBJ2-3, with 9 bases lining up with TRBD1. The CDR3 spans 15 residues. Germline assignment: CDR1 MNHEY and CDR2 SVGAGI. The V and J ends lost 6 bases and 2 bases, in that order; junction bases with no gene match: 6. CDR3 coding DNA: TGTGCCAGCAGCTGGGGGACAGGGCCCACAGATACGCAGTATTTT. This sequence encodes CASSWGTGPTDTQYF.

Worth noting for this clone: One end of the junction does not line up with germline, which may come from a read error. The CDR3 coding sequence is TGTGCCAGCAGTGAATACATTCACTATGGCCACACCTTC. This sequence encodes CASSEYIHYGHTF. The V gene is TRBV6-1, the J gene TRBJ1-2, with D unresolved. The CDR3 consists of 13 residues. Germline assignment: CDR1 MNHNS and CDR2 SASEGT.

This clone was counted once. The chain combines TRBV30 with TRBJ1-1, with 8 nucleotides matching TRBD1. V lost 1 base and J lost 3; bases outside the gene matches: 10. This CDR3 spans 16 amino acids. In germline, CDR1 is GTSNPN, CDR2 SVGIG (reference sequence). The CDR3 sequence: CAWSGGTGRGDTEAFF. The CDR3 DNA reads TGTGCCTGGAGTGGAGGGACAGGCAGAGGGGACACTGAAGCTTTCTTT.

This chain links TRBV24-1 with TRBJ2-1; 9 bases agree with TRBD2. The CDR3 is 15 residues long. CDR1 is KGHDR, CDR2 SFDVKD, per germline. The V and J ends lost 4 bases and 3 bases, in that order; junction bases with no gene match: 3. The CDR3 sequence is CATSEASGDYNEQFF. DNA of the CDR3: TGTGCCACCAGTGAGGCTAGCGGGGACTACAATGAGCAGTTCTTC.

In DNA, the CDR3 is TGTGCCAGCAGCACAGGGAGAAATCAGCCCCAGCATTTT. Amino acid sequence: CASSTGRNQPQHF. The chain is built from TRBV5-6 and TRBJ1-5; maybe TRBD1 (6 bases). Trimming pared 4 bases from V and 4 bases from J, leaving 9 bases between. Germline V gives CDR1 SGHDT, CDR2 YYEEEE. The CDR3 has 13 amino acids.

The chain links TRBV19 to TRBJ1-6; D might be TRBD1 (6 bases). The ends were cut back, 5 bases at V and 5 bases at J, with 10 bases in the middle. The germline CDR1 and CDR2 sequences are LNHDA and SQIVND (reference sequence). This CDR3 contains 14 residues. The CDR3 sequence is CASSLGGDNSPLHF. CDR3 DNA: TGTGCCAGTAGTCTAGGGGGAGATAATTCACCCCTCCACTTT.

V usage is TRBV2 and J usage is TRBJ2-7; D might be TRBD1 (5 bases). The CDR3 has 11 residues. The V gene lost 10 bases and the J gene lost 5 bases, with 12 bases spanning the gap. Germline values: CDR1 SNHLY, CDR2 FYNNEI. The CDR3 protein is CAIAQENEQYF. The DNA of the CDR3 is TGTGCCATCGCACAGGAAAACGAGCAGTACTTC. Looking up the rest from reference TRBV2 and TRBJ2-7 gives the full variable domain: EPEVTQTPSHQVTQMGQEVILRCVPISNHLYFYWYRQILGQKVEFLVSFYNNEISEKSEIFDDQFSVERPDGSNFTLKIRSTKLEDSAMYFCAIAQENEQYFGPGTRLTVT.

The CDR3 reads CASTLAVAAYGYTF. The CDR3 nucleotides read TGTGCCAGCACCTTAGCGGTGGCAGCCTATGGCTACACCTTC. The V call is TRBV6-6, the J call TRBJ1-2; D gene unclear. The CDR3 loop spans 14 amino acids. Trimming took off 7 bases at V and 4 bases at J, with 16 bases between the two ends. Germline CDR1 MNHNY, CDR2 SVGAGI (reference sequence).

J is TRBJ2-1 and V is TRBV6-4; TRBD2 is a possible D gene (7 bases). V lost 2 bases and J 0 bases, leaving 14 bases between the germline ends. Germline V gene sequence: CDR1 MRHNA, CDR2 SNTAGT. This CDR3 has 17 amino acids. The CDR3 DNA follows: TGTGCCAGCAGTGACGGGGGGGGCTCCAGCTCCTACAATGAGCAGTTCTTC. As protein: CASSDGGGSSSYNEQFF.

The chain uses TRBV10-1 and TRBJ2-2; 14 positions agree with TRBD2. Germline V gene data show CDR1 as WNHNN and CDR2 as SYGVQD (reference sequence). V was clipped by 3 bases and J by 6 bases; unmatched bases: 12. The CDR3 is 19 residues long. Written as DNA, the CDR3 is TGCGCCAGCAGTGATGTGAGACTAGCGGGGGGGCCTAACCCCGGGGAGCTGTTTTTT. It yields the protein CASSDVRLAGGPNPGELFF.

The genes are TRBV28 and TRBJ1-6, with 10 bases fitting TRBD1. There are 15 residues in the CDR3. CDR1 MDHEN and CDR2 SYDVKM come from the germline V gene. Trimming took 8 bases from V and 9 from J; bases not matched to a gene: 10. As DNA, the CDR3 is TGTGCCAGCGGGACCGGACAGGGGGATACTTCACCCCTCCACTTT. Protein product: CASGTGQGDTSPLHF.

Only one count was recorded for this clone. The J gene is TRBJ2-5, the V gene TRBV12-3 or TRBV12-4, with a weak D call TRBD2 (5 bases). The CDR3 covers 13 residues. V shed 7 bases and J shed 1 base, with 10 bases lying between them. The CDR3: CASTHGVQETQYF. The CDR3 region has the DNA TGTGCCAGCACCCACGGGGTCCAAGAGACCCAGTACTTC.

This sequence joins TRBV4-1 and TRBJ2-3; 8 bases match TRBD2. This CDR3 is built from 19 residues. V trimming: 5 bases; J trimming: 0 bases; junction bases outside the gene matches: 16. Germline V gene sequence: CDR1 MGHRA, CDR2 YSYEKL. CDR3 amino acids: CASSFKPGRGASSTDTQYF. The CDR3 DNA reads TGCGCCAGCAGCTTTAAGCCAGGGCGGGGGGCTTCTAGCACAGATACGCAGTATTTT.

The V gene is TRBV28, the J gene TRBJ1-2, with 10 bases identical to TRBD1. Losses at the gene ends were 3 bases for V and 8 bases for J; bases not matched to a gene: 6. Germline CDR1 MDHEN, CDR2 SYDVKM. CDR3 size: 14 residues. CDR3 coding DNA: TGTGCCAGCAGTTTGGGGGACAGGGGATTCGGCTACACCTTC. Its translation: CASSLGDRGFGYTF.

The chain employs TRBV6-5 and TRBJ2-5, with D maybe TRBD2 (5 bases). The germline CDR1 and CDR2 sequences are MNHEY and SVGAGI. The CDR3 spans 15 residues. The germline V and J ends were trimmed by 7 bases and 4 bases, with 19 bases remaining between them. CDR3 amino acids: CASTRLASKRETQYF. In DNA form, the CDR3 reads TGTGCCAGCACTCGGCTAGCCTCGAAGAGAGAGACCCAGTACTTC.

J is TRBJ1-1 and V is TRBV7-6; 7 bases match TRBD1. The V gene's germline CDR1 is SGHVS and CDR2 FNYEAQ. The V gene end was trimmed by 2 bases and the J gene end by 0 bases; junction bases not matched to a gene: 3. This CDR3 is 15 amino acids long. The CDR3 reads CASSLFQGVNTEAFF. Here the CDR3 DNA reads TGTGCCAGCAGCTTATTTCAGGGGGTGAACACTGAAGCTTTCTTT.

The CDR3 sequence is CASSAGDSYSPLHF. The CDR3 nucleotides read TGTGCCAGCAGCGCCGGGGACAGTTATTCACCCCTCCACTTT. The chain uses TRBV5-8 and TRBJ1-6; 7 bases line up with TRBD1. V trimming: 4 bases; J trimming: 8 bases; junction bases outside the gene matches: 6. The germline CDR1 and CDR2 sequences are SGHTS and YDEGEE. CDR3 length equals 14 residues.

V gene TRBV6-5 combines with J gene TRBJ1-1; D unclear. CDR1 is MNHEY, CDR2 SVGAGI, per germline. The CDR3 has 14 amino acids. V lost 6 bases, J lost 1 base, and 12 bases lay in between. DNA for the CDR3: TGTGCCAGCAGCCCCGGGTACGCGAACACTGAAGCTTTCTTT. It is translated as CASSPGYANTEAFF.

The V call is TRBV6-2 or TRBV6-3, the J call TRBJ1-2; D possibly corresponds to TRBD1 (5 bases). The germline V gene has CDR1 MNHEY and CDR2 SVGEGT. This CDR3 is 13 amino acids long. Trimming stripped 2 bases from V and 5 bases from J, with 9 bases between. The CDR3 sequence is CASSYRTSYGYTF. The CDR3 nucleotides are TGTGCCAGCAGTTACCGGACATCATATGGCTACACCTTC.

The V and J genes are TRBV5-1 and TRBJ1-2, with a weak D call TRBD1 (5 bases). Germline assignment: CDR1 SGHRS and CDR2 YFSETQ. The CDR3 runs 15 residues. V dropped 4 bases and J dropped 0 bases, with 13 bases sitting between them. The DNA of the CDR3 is TGCGCCAGCAGCGCCTCCAGGGAAGCTAACTATGGCTACACCTTC. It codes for CASSASREANYGYTF.

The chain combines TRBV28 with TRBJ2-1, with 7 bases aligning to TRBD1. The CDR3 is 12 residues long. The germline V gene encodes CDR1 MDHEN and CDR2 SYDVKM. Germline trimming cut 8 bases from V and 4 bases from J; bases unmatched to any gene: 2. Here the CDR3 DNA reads TGTGCCAGCGGGACAGTTTACAATGAGCAGTTCTTC. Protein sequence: CASGTVYNEQFF.

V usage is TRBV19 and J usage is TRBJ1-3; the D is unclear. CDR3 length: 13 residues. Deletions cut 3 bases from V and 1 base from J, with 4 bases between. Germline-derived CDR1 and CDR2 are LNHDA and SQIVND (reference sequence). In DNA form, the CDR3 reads TGTGCCAGTAGTATTAGATCTGGAAACACCATATATTTT. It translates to CASSIRSGNTIYF.

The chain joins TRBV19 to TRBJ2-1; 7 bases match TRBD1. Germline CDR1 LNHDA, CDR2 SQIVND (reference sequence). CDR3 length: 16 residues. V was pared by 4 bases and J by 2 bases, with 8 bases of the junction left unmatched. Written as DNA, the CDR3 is TGTGCCAGTAGTACCTACTCCGGGACAGCCTACAATGAGCAGTTCTTC. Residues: CASSTYSGTAYNEQFF.